One sample yielded the 11 T cell receptor beta chains listed below, sequenced in a study of early T cells in non-severe SARS-CoV-2 infection. TCRdb processed the 5' RACE reads anew with MiXCR; each CDR3 protein has one entry. The sample includes 70,000 to 85,000 distinct CDR3 sequences, roughly an eighth of them seen just once. The input for sequencing was whole blood, taken at baseline. Receptors originate from an adult who was a healthcare worker with PCR-confirmed SARS-CoV-2 infection or an uninfected control (not recorded which). The donor label of this sample is uncertain.

There are a few counts of this clonotype. V gene TRBV5-6 combines with J gene TRBJ1-1; 7 nucleotides align to TRBD1. V shed 2 bases, J shed 5 bases, and the junction held 3 bases outside the gene matches. This CDR3 has 13 amino acids. The V gene's germline CDR1 is SGHDT and CDR2 YYEEEE. The CDR3 bases are TGTGCCAGCAGCTTCGGACAGGAGACTGAAGCTTTCTTT. As protein: CASSFGQETEAFF.

The rearrangement uses TRBV5-5 and TRBJ2-7, with unresolved D. Trimming shortened V by 1 base and J by 2 bases, and 10 bases separated the two germline ends. The CDR3 loop spans 14 amino acids. The germline V gene encodes CDR1 SGHKS and CDR2 YYEKEE (reference sequence). DNA of the CDR3: TGTGCCAGCAGCTTGAGGGCAGTTACCTACGAGCAGTACTTC. Amino acids: CASSLRAVTYEQYF.

This clonotype was picked up a small number of times. V is TRBV11-1 and J is TRBJ2-3; D unresolved. The CDR3 sequence is 14 residues long. The germline V gene has CDR1 SGHAT and CDR2 FQDESV (reference sequence). V was clipped by 5 bases and J by 7 bases, with 16 bases between them. As DNA, the CDR3 is TGTGCCAGCAGCCGGAGAGTAGCCCAGAATACGCAGTATTTT. It encodes CASSRRVAQNTQYF.

The chain is built from TRBV7-6 and TRBJ1-3; D remains ambiguous. Germline V lookup: CDR1 SGHVS, CDR2 FNYEAQ. Trimming pared 5 bases from V and 6 bases from J, leaving 14 bases between. This CDR3 is 14 amino acids long. CDR3 amino acids: CASSQLVLANTIYF. CDR3 coding DNA: TGTGCCAGCAGCCAACTTGTTTTGGCAAACACCATATATTTT.

Only a few counts were recorded for this clonotype. The chain has TRBV12-3 or TRBV12-4 and TRBJ1-2, with D possibly being TRBD1 (6 bases). The length of the CDR3 is 17 residues. V lost 5 bases and J 2 bases, leaving 21 bases between the germline ends. CDR3 protein: CASSPEGVRGENYGYTF. The CDR3 region has the DNA TGTGCCAGCAGTCCCGAGGGGGTACGGGGAGAAAACTATGGCTACACCTTC.

The sample holds a few counts of this clonotype. For the CDR3, the DNA is TGTGCCAGCAGCTTAGAATCAACTAGCGGGGCTACAGATACGCAGTATTTT. It codes for CASSLESTSGATDTQYF. V and J are TRBV7-2 and TRBJ2-3, with 10 bases lining up with TRBD2. CDR3 size: 17 residues. With V trimmed by 1 base and J by 3 bases, 7 bases remained unmatched. Germline CDR1 and CDR2: SGHTA and FQGNSA. The whole variable domain, remainder taken from reference TRBV7-2 and TRBJ2-3, is GAGVSQSPSNKVTEKGKDVELRCDPISGHTALYWYRQSLGQGLEFLIYFQGNSAPDKSGLPSDRFSAERTGGSVSTLTIQRTQQEDSAVYLCASSLESTSGATDTQYFGPGTRLTVL.

This chain joins TRBV12-3 or TRBV12-4 and TRBJ1-1, with D perhaps TRBD1 (6 bases). The CDR3 sequence is 14 residues long. V was shortened by 4 bases and J by 0 bases, with 9 bases between the two germline ends. The CDR3 DNA follows: TGTGCCAGCAGTTCCACAGGGATGAACACTGAAGCTTTCTTT. Translating it yields CASSSTGMNTEAFF.

The V gene is TRBV5-1, the J gene TRBJ1-1; 10 nucleotides agree with TRBD1. In germline, CDR1 is SGHRS, CDR2 YFSETQ. Germline trimming cut 0 bases from V and 7 bases from J; bases unmatched to any gene: 6. This CDR3 has 15 amino acids. CDR3 nucleotides: TGCGCCAGCAGCTTGGAAGACAGGGGGCTGAATGAAGCTTTCTTT. Translated, it gives CASSLEDRGLNEAFF.

This chain connects TRBV6-1 to TRBJ2-3; D not certain. Trimming pared 4 bases from V and 0 bases from J, leaving 14 bases between. The CDR3 consists of 16 residues. The germline V gene has CDR1 MNHNS and CDR2 SASEGT. Here the CDR3 reads CASSALDLDSTDTQYF. DNA of the CDR3: TGTGCCAGCAGTGCCCTCGACCTAGATAGCACAGATACGCAGTATTTT.

This clonotype was seen many times. The chain recombines TRBV30 with TRBJ1-1; maybe TRBD1 (6 bases). This CDR3 has 14 residues. Per germline, CDR1 GTSNPN and CDR2 SVGIG (reference sequence). The ends were cut back, 4 bases at V and 1 base at J, with 13 bases in the middle. CDR3 in amino acids: CAWTIGGANTEAFF. The CDR3 bases are TGTGCCTGGACCATTGGGGGCGCGAACACTGAAGCTTTCTTT.

Only a few counts were recorded for this clonotype. The V and J genes are TRBV19 and TRBJ2-5; 7 bases are a match to TRBD1. Unmatched junction bases numbered 4, after V lost 4 bases and J lost 2 bases. This CDR3 comprises 14 residues. CDR1 LNHDA and CDR2 SQIVND come from the germline V gene (reference sequence). This chain's CDR3 is CASSTNRGQETQYF. The CDR3 nucleotides are TGTGCCAGTAGTACAAACAGGGGACAAGAGACCCAGTACTTC.